This T cell receptor beta chain was sequenced during a study of T cells in Graves' hyperthyroidism and ophthalmopathy. Study-wide context: Peripheral blood was drawn at first diagnosis, prior to all treatment.

Amplified TCR beta CDR3 regions came from RNA transcripts. During a first-round RT-PCR of the TCR CDR3, the HTBI primer set was used. TCRdb processed the multiplex PCR reads anew with MiXCR; each CDR3 protein has one entry. The sample consists of more than 300,000 distinct CDR3 sequences, around 18% of them appearing once. PBMCs were derived from under 13 ml fresh peripheral blood. This clonotype was picked up many times. CDR3 length equals 14 residues. With 8 bases removed from V and 8 bases from J, the gap between germline ends came to 18 bases. The germline gives CDR1 LGHDT, CDR2 YNNKEL (reference sequence).

The chain couples TRBV3-1 to TRBJ1-4; TRBD1 is a possible D gene (6 bases). Sequenced input: blood. This clonotype was sampled from a young man with Graves' ophthalmopathy. CDR3 bases: TGTGCCAGCCGATGGGGAGCAGGGGAAGAAAAACTGTTTTTT. As protein: CASRWGAGEEKLFF.